These T cell receptor beta chains were read from a single sample in a study of T cell changes during pregnancy in multiple sclerosis. Sequencing was performed with immunoSEQ multiplex PCR; in TCRdb, only in-frame clones are kept and a portion is missing. The repertoire has about 46,000 clones, 93% of them found once; the top ten carry 3% to 4.5%. The source material was CD8+ T cells from peripheral blood mononuclear cells, sampled after pregnancy. The receptors come from a female donor with multiple sclerosis, enrolled in a pregnancy study. The CDR3 runs from the conserved cysteine through the conserved F or W. A D gene is named only where the DNA matches it firmly. A row's size may be missing; if present it is once, few, many or a size class.

TRBV7-3,TRBJ2-1,-,-,15,CASSLGVGRYNEQFF,TGTGCCAGCAGCTTAGGTGTGGGCCGCTACAATGAGCAGTTCTTC
TRBV18,TRBJ1-2,-,-,14,CASSPPTGGYGYTF,TGTGCCAGCTCACCACCGACGGGAGGGTATGGCTACACCTTC
TRBV11-2,TRBJ2-7,-,once,11,CASSPLTEQYF,TGTGCCAGCAGCCCACTTACCGAGCAGTACTTC
TRBV7-2,TRBJ1-1,TRBD1,-,13,CASSPGTGAQAFF,TGTGCCAGCAGCCCCGGGACAGGCGCTCAAGCTTTCTTT
TRBV9,TRBJ2-7,TRBD2,-,14,CASSPGGDHYEQYF,TGTGCCAGCAGCCCGGGGGGGGATCACTACGAGCAGTACTTC
TRBV11-2,TRBJ2-5,TRBD2,-,15,CASRQLAGGQETQYF,TGTGCCAGCAGACAACTAGCGGGGGGCCAAGAGACCCAGTACTTC
TRBV27,TRBJ2-3,TRBD2,-,15,CASGLLREGADTQYF,TGTGCCAGCGGGTTACTCCGGGAGGGTGCAGATACGCAGTATTTT
TRBV7-9,TRBJ2-7,-,few,12,CASSLSGGEQYF,TGTGCCAGCAGCTTATCGGGTGGCGAGCAGTACTTC
TRBV7-6,TRBJ2-1,TRBD2,-,13,CASSFGRAPEQFF,TGTGCCAGCAGCTTCGGGAGGGCCCCTGAGCAGTTCTTC
TRBV7-9,TRBJ1-1,TRBD1,once,16,CASSPIKGALRTEAFF,TGTGCCAGCAGCCCCATAAAGGGGGCCCTTCGCACTGAAGCTTTCTTT
TRBV9,TRBJ2-1,TRBD2,-,19,CASSAEGTSGVSSYNEQFF,TGTGCCAGCAGCGCAGAAGGGACTAGCGGGGTGAGCTCCTACAATGAGCAGTTCTTC
TRBV27,TRBJ1-1,-,-,19,CASSPRGPGVTMVNTEAFF,TGTGCCAGCAGTCCAAGGGGTCCAGGGGTTACAATGGTAAACACTGAAGCTTTCTTT
TRBV7-9,TRBJ2-6,-,-,14,CASSSVSGANVLTF,TGTGCCAGCAGCTCCGTGAGTGGGGCCAACGTCCTGACTTTC
TRBV30,TRBJ2-3,TRBD2,-,16,CAWKSAGGPGADTQYF,TGTGCCTGGAAGAGCGCGGGAGGGCCTGGGGCAGATACGCAGTATTTT
TRBV2,TRBJ2-7,TRBD1,-,14,CASTFPGQPNEQYF,TGTGCCAGCACCTTTCCGGGACAGCCGAACGAGCAGTACTTC
TRBV7-9,TRBJ1-2,TRBD1,-,16,CASSSLGTGVNYGYTF,TGTGCCAGCAGCTCGCTCGGGACAGGCGTGAACTATGGCTACACCTTC
TRBV7-3,TRBJ2-1,TRBD2,-,14,CASSLAGGQDEQFF,TGTGCCAGCAGCCTAGCGGGAGGCCAGGATGAGCAGTTCTTC
TRBV6-1,TRBJ1-5,TRBD1,-,15,CASSGDRGSSQPQHF,TGTGCCAGCAGTGGAGACAGGGGAAGTTCTCAGCCCCAGCATTTT
TRBV6-4,TRBJ2-1,-,-,15,CASSDGQGYTDEQFF,TGTGCCAGCAGTGACGGGCAGGGGTATACCGATGAGCAGTTCTTC
TRBV2,TRBJ2-3,-,-,15,CASKGGGRGTDTQYF,TGTGCCAGCAAGGGGGGGGGCAGGGGCACAGATACGCAGTATTTT
TRBV19,TRBJ2-6,TRBD2,-,16,CAALGAGDSGANVLTF,TGTGCCGCCCTAGGAGCGGGGGACTCTGGGGCCAACGTCCTGACTTTC
TRBV7-6,TRBJ2-2,TRBD1,-,17,CASSLARGGKNTGELFF,TGTGCCAGCAGCTTAGCGCGAGGGGGCAAGAACACCGGGGAGCTGTTTTTT
TRBV10-3,TRBJ2-2,TRBD1,-,15,CAITADRGRAGELFF,TGTGCCATCACCGCGGACAGGGGTCGCGCCGGGGAGCTGTTTTTT
TRBV7-6,TRBJ2-7,-,-,14,CASSLLTASYEQYF,TGTGCCAGCAGCTTGTTGACAGCATCCTACGAGCAGTACTTC
TRBV28,TRBJ1-3,TRBD1,-,16,CASSFQQGGSGNTIYF,TGCGCCAGCAGTTTTCAACAGGGGGGATCAGGAAACACCATATATTTT
TRBV27,TRBJ2-2,-,-,17,CASTQGGPGYYTGELFF,TGTGCCAGCACCCAAGGGGGACCAGGATACTACACCGGGGAGCTGTTTTTT
TRBV5-4,TRBJ2-7,-,-,15,CASSLGPGQGAEQYF,TGTGCCAGCAGCTTGGGGCCAGGGCAAGGGGCCGAGCAGTACTTC
TRBV7-2,TRBJ1-5,-,-,15,CASSLSGQADQPQHF,TGTGCCAGCAGCTTGAGCGGGCAGGCTGATCAGCCCCAGCATTTT
TRBV19,TRBJ2-1,TRBD2,-,13,CATLAGVTNEQFF,TGTGCCACCCTAGCGGGAGTTACCAATGAGCAGTTCTTC
TRBV14,TRBJ2-3,-,-,13,CASSQERLDTQYF,TGTGCCAGCAGCCAAGAGCGTTTAGATACGCAGTATTTT
TRBV9,TRBJ1-1,-,once,15,CASSVGTGVATEAFF,TGTGCCAGCAGCGTAGGAACGGGGGTGGCTACTGAAGCTTTCTTT
TRBV7-9,TRBJ2-7,TRBD1,-,16,CASSGETGEHSYEQYF,TGTGCCAGCAGTGGGGAGACAGGGGAACACTCCTACGAGCAGTACTTC
TRBV27,TRBJ2-2,-,-,16,CASTPRGGRWSGELFF,TGTGCCAGCACCCCTCGGGGAGGCAGATGGTCCGGGGAGCTGTTTTTT
TRBV15,TRBJ1-5,TRBD1,-,16,CATSGTLGQGNQPQHF,TGTGCCACCAGCGGTACCTTAGGACAGGGCAATCAGCCCCAGCATTTT
TRBV18,TRBJ1-5,-,-,14,CASSIYYSEGPQHF,TGTGCCAGCTCAATTTATTACAGCGAGGGGCCCCAGCATTTT
TRBV7-8,TRBJ1-1,TRBD1,-,14,CASSLDRGYTEAFF,TGTGCCAGCAGCTTAGACAGGGGGTACACTGAAGCTTTCTTT
TRBV6-5,TRBJ2-7,TRBD2,-,14,CASSTSGISYEQYF,TGTGCCAGCAGTACTAGCGGGATCTCCTACGAGCAGTACTTC
TRBV11-3,TRBJ1-3,-,-,16,CASSLQGLRSGNTIYF,TGTGCCAGCAGCTTACAGGGGCTCCGCTCTGGAAACACCATATATTTT
TRBV7-8,TRBJ1-2,TRBD1,-,14,CASSPTGVPYGYTF,TGTGCCAGCAGCCCGACAGGGGTCCCCTATGGCTACACCTTC
TRBV6-1,TRBJ2-7,-,-,12,CASGYGADEQYF,TGTGCCAGTGGTTATGGTGCGGACGAGCAGTACTTC
TRBV7-8,TRBJ2-3,TRBD1,-,16,CASTGTRDRSTDTQYF,TGTGCCAGCACCGGGACCCGGGACAGATCCACAGATACGCAGTATTTT
TRBV5-4,TRBJ2-2,TRBD2,-,17,CASSLLTSGGASGELFF,TGTGCCAGCAGCTTGTTAACTAGCGGGGGGGCATCCGGGGAGCTGTTTTTT
TRBV5-1,TRBJ1-1,-,once,15,CASSLFLSGDTEAFF,TGCGCCAGCAGCTTGTTTCTTTCGGGGGATACTGAAGCTTTCTTT
TRBV19,TRBJ2-1,-,-,14,CASSASGSYNEQFF,TGTGCCAGTAGTGCAAGCGGCTCCTACAATGAGCAGTTCTTC
TRBV14,TRBJ2-7,TRBD2,-,15,CASSQEASGTYEQYF,TGTGCCAGCAGCCAAGAGGCTAGCGGGACCTACGAGCAGTACTTC
TRBV27,TRBJ2-3,TRBD2,-,14,CASGDGGGTDTQYF,TGTGCCAGCGGGGACGGGGGGGGCACAGATACGCAGTATTTT
TRBV11-2,TRBJ1-2,-,-,14,CASSHMTPLEGYTF,TGTGCCAGCAGCCATATGACTCCCCTGGAGGGCTACACCTTC
TRBV4-1,TRBJ2-2,-,-,16,CASSQSSVANTGELFF,TGCGCCAGCAGCCAAAGTTCAGTCGCGAACACCGGGGAGCTGTTTTTT
TRBV11-1,TRBJ1-5,TRBD1,-,17,CASSLGTGGIGNQPQHF,TGTGCCAGCAGCTTAGGCACAGGGGGCATAGGCAATCAGCCCCAGCATTTT
TRBV6-6,TRBJ2-3,TRBD2,-,15,CASGNREDTHDTQYF,TGTGCCAGCGGTAACCGGGAGGACACCCACGATACGCAGTATTTT
TRBV7-9,TRBJ2-7,TRBD2,-,16,CASSLGSGGPRYEQYF,TGTGCCAGCAGCTTGGGTAGCGGGGGGCCCCGTTACGAGCAGTACTTC
TRBV4-1,TRBJ2-4,-,once,15,CASSLLDGGGNIQYF,TGCGCCAGCAGCCTTTTGGACGGGGGAGGAAACATTCAGTACTTC
TRBV6-4,TRBJ2-1,-,once,13,CASSIYFGNEQFF,TGTGCCAGCAGCATCTATTTCGGCAATGAGCAGTTCTTC
TRBV5-1,TRBJ2-7,-,-,14,CASSPLASTDEQYF,TGCGCCAGCAGCCCCCTGGCCTCCACCGACGAGCAGTACTTC